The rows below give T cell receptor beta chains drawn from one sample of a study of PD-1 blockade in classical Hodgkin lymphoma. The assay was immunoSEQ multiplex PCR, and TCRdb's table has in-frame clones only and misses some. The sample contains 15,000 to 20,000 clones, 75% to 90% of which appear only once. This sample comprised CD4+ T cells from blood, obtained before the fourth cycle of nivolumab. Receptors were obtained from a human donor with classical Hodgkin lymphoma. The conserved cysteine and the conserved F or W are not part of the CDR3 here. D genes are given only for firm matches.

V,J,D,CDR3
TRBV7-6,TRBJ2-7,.,ASSLVTSSYEQY
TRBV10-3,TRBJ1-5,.,AISESGPGGNQPQH
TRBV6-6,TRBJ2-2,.,ASTKNTGELF
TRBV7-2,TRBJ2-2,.,ASSLLRGSSGELF
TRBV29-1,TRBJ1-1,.,SVESRRGMNTEAF
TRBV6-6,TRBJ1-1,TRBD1,ASSHGTGNTEAF
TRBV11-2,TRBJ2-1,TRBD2,ASIPGTSGSNEQF
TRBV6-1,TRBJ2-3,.,ASQPLGNTQY
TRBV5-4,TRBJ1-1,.,ASRRGVVNTEAF
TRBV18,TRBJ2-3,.,ASSPPPPGTQY
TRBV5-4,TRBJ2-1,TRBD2,ASTLTAGTSLSYNEQF
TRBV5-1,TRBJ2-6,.,ASSSPGLSSGANVLT
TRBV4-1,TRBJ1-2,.,ASSQEGATNYGYT
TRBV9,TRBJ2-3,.,ASSEADTQY
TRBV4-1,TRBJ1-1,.,ASSQELIGAGTEAF
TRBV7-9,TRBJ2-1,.,ASSLIVGAPGGRNEQF
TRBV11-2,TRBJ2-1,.,ASSLVGRLGEQF
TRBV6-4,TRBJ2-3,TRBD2,ASSDRGGLAGRTDTQY
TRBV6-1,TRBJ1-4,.,ASSEGGRNEKLF
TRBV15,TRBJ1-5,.,ATSVGPHGNQPQH
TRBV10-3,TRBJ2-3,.,AIKTDSTDTQY
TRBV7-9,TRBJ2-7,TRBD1,ASSLVVGTGRFEQY
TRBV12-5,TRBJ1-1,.,ASVRIGGTEAF
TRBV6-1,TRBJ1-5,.,ASTSTGRQPQH
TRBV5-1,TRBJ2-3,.,ASSLAFVGGGTDTQY
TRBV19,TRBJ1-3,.,ASSIVWTRSSGNTIY
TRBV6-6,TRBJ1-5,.,ASSIRQVSNQPQH
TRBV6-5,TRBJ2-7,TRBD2,ASREAGNYEQY
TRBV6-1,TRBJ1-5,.,ASSGGVHQPQH
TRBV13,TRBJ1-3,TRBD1,ASSLTGGSGNTIY
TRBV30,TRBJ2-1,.,AWSGTMNEQF
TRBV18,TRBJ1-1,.,ASSRTNTEAF
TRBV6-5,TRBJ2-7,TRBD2,ASSYGTSPYEQY
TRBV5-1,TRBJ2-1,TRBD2,ASSLTSGSNEQF
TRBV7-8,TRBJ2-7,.,ASSHGSGPYEQY
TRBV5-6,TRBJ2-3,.,ASSLALVTQY
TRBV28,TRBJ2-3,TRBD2,ASSLPSGMGDTQY
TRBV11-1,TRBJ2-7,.,ASSLGVAGYEQY
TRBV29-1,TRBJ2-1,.,SVDRGRLDWQSNEQF
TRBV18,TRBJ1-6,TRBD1,ASSRETGGGSPLH
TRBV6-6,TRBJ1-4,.,ASSYTGEKLF